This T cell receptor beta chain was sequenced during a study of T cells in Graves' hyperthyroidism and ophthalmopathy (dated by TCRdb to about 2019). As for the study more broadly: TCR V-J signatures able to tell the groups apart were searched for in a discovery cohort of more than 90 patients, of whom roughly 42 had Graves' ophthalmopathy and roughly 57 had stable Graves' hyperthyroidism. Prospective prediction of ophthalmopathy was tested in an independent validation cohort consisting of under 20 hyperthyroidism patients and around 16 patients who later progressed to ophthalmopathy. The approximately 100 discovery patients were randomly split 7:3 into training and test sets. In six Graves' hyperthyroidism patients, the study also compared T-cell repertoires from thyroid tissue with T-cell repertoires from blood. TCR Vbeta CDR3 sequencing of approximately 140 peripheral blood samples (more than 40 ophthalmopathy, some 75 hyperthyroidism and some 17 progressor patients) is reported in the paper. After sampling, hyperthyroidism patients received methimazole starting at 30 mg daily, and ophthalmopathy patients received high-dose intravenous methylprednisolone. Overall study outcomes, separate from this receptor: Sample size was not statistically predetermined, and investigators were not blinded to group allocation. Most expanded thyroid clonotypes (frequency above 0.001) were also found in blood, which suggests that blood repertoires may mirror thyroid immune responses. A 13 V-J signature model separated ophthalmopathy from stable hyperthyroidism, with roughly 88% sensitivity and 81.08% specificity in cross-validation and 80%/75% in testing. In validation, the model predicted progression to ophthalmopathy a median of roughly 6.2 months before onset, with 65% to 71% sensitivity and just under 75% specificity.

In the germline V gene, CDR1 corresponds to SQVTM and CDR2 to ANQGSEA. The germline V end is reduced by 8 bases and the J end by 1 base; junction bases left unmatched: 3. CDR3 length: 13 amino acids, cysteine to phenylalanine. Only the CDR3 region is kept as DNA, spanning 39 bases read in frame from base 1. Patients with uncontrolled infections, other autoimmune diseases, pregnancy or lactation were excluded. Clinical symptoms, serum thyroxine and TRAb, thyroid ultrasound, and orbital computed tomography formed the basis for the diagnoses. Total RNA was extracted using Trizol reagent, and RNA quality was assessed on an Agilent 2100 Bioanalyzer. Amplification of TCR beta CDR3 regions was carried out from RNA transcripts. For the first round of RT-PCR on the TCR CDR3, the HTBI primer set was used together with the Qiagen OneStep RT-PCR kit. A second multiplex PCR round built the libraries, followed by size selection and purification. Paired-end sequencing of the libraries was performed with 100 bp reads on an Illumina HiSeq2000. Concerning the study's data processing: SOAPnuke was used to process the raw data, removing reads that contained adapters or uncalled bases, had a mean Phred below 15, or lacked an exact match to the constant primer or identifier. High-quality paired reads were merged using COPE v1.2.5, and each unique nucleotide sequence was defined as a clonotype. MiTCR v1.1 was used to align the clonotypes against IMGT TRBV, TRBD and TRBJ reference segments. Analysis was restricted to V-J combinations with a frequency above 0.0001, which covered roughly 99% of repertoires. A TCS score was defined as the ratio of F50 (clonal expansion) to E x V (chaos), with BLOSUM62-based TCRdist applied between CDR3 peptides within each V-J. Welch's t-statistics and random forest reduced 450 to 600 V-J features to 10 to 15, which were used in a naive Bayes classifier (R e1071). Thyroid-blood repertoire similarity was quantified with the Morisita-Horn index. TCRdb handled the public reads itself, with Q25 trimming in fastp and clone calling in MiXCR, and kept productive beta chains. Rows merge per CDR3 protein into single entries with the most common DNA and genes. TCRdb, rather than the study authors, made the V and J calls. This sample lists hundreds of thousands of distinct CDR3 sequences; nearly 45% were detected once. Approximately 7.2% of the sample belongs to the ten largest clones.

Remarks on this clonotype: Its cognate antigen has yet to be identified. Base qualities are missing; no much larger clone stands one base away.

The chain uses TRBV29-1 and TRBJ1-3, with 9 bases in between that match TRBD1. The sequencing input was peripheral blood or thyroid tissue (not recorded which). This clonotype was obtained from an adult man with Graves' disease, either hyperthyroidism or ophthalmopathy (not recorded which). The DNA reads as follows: TGCAGCTTACAGGGGGCATCTGGAAACACCATATATTTT. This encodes CSLQGASGNTIYF. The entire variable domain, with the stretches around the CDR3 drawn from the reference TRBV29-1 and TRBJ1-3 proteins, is SAVISQKPSRDICQRGTSLTIQCQVDSQVTMMFWYRQQPGQSLTLIATANQGSEATYESGFVIDKFPISRPNLTFSTLTVSNMSPEDSSIYLCSLQGASGNTIYFGEGSWLTVV.